A single sample gave rise to the 14 T cell receptor beta chains below, sequenced in a study of blood T cell repertoires in COVID-19. The data were produced by immunoSEQ multiplex PCR, yet TCRdb's version contains in-frame clones alone and is incomplete. This table has 110,000 to 150,000 clones, roughly 76% appearing once. Material for sequencing was peripheral blood. These receptors were obtained from a man older than 75 with acute or convalescent COVID-19.

This clone was recorded a few times. The rearrangement links TRBV20-1 to TRBJ1-1, with 7 bases aligning to TRBD1. Germline-derived CDR1 and CDR2 are DFQATT and SNEGSKA (reference sequence). V trimming: 3 bases; J trimming: 2 bases; junction bases outside the gene matches: 6. The CDR3 extends over 14 amino acids. The CDR3 region is CSASRAGGNTEAFF. CDR3 coding DNA: TGCAGTGCTAGTCGGGCAGGGGGAAACACTGAAGCTTTCTTT.

This rearrangement joins TRBV10-3 to TRBJ2-5, with a tentative D call TRBD1 (6 bases). The CDR3 runs to 15 residues. The V end lost 6 bases, the J end lost 5 bases, and 19 bases lay between the germline ends. Germline V gene lookup returns CDR1 ENHRY and CDR2 SYGVKD. The CDR3 protein is CAISPTDRTVETQYF. The CDR3 DNA sequence: TGTGCCATCAGCCCCACCGACAGGACGGTTGAGACCCAGTACTTC.

In this sample, this clone turned up a few times. V usage is TRBV29-1 and J usage is TRBJ1-1; D remains ambiguous. Germline CDR1 and CDR2: SQVTM and ANQGSEA. This CDR3 is built from 13 residues. V lost 4 bases and J lost 1, with 10 bases in between. CDR3 region: CSVVYYSNTEAFF. CDR3 coding DNA: TGCAGCGTTGTTTATTATTCGAACACTGAAGCTTTCTTT.

The genes are TRBV5-1 and TRBJ2-1; 7 bases match TRBD1. The CDR3 contains 14 residues. CDR1 SGHRS and CDR2 YFSETQ come from the germline V gene. Germline trimming cut 4 bases from V and 8 bases from J; bases unmatched to any gene: 9. The CDR3 protein is CASSVGQNVDEQFF. The CDR3 nucleotides are TGCGCCAGCAGCGTGGGACAGAATGTGGATGAGCAGTTCTTC.

The CDR3 sequence: CASSQSRNQPQHF. CDR3 coding DNA: TGTGCCAGCAGCCAGAGTCGCAATCAGCCCCAGCATTTT. The chain couples TRBV3-1 (or the pseudogene TRBV3-2) to TRBJ1-5; D remains unclear. Trimming cost V 3 bases and J 2 bases, with 5 bases left between them. Germline V lookup: CDR1 LGHDT, CDR2 YNNKEL (reference sequence). The length of the CDR3 is 13 residues.

The gene calls are TRBV3-1 (or the pseudogene TRBV3-2) and TRBJ2-7, with a possible D match to TRBD1 (5 bases). CDR1 and CDR2 (germline): LGHDT, YNNKEL (reference sequence). CDR3 size: 12 residues. Trimming shortened V by 2 bases and J by 5 bases, and 7 bases separated the two germline ends. The DNA for the CDR3 is TGTGCCAGCAGCCAAACAGGTAACGAGCAGTACTTC. It codes for CASSQTGNEQYF.

In its sample, this clone was seen once. The rearrangement uses TRBV19 and TRBJ2-6; TRBD1 is a possible D gene (5 bases). The CDR3 contains 15 residues. V lost 3 bases to trimming and J lost 11 bases, with 17 bases between them. CDR1 and CDR2 from the germline V gene are LNHDA and SQIVND (reference sequence). CDR3 sequence (DNA): TGTGCCAGTAGTATCCGTTTCAGGGTGGCGCACGTCCTGACTTTC. Its translation: CASSIRFRVAHVLTF.

V is TRBV6-2 or TRBV6-3 and J is TRBJ2-1; 9 positions agree with TRBD2. This CDR3 is built from 17 residues. The junction had 12 bases not matched to a gene; V was cut back by 6 bases and J by 3 bases. Per the germline V gene, CDR1 is MNHEY and CDR2 is SVGEGT. CDR3 sequence (DNA): TGTGCCAGCAGCACCCGGTCGCGGGGGGGCCTCTACAATGAGCAGTTCTTC. It specifies CASSTRSRGGLYNEQFF.

V usage is TRBV7-9 and J usage is TRBJ2-5, with TRBD2 identical over 7 bases. CDR1 is SEHNR and CDR2 is FQNEAQ in the germline V gene (reference sequence). The J segment lost 2 bases and the V segment lost 2 bases, leaving 2 bases of the junction unmatched. CDR3 size: 14 residues. The CDR3 sequence is CASSLTSVQETQYF. CDR3 DNA: TGTGCCAGCAGCTTAACTAGCGTACAAGAGACCCAGTACTTC.

The rearrangement joins TRBV7-9 to TRBJ2-3; D uncertain. V was trimmed by 1 base and J by 1 base, leaving 9 bases between them. Germline loops: CDR1 SEHNR, CDR2 FQNEAQ (reference sequence). This CDR3 has 15 residues. The CDR3 region is CASSLGPQGTDTQYF. CDR3 nucleotide sequence: TGTGCCAGCAGCTTAGGACCGCAGGGCACAGATACGCAGTATTTT.

The rearrangement joins TRBV11-3 to TRBJ2-1; 12 bases match TRBD2. Losses at the gene ends were 1 base for V and 9 bases for J; bases not matched to a gene: 7. The V gene's germline CDR1 is SGHNT and CDR2 YENEEA. The CDR3 covers 16 residues. The CDR3 DNA follows: TGTGCCAGCAGCTTAGCCCTGGGGGGACTAGCGGGTGAGCAGTTCTTC. Its protein product is CASSLALGGLAGEQFF.

CDR3 sequence: CASSSRQVGGYTF. CDR3 nucleotides: TGTGCCAGCAGCTCCCGACAGGTAGGAGGCTACACCTTC. The chain recombines TRBV13 with TRBJ1-2; D is perhaps TRBD1 (6 bases). Germline lookup yields CDR1 PRHDT and CDR2 FYEKMQ (reference sequence). V shed 4 bases and J shed 8 bases, with 14 bases lying between them. CDR3 length: 13 amino acids.

The chain carries TRBV5-1 and TRBJ1-2; perhaps TRBD1 as D (5 bases). The CDR3 is 15 residues long. Germline CDR1 reads SGHRS; CDR2 reads YFSETQ. Trimming removed 7 bases at V and 2 bases at J, with 18 bases between. CDR3 DNA: TGCGCCAGCCGACTCAACCAGGCAGGGAACTATGGCTACACCTTC. Amino acid sequence: CASRLNQAGNYGYTF.

The chain employs TRBV4-1 and TRBJ1-4; no definite D call. With 0 bases removed from V and 1 base from J, the gap between germline ends came to 6 bases. This CDR3 has 15 residues. CDR1 is MGHRA, CDR2 YSYEKL, per germline. CDR3 protein: CASSQERGTNEKLFF. For the CDR3, the DNA is TGCGCCAGCAGCCAAGAGCGGGGAACTAATGAAAAACTGTTTTTT.